This paragraph covers one T cell receptor (beta chain) sequence. Its antigen is not identified. This beta chain is off target for a library built for alpha chains, so its abundance means little. This entry comes from a study of spatial heterogeneity in lung cancer. Time point reported: sample taken at primary tumor resection. The V segment lost 7 bases and the J segment 5 bases; nucleotides outside the gene matches: 14. Per the germline V gene, CDR1 is MNHEY and CDR2 is SVGEGT. There are 15 residues in the CDR3. Study-wide points: One measure, the expanded intratumoral alpha and beta TCR count, tracked tumor mutation counts.

TCRdb re-derived calls from the 5' RACE reads in MiXCR, one entry per CDR3 protein. The data hold approximately 16,000 distinct CDR3 sequences, with roughly 7.1% observed a single time. The chain has TRBV6-2 or TRBV6-3 and TRBJ2-7; TRBD1 matches at 7 bases. This specimen was lung tumor tissue, taken at surgery. The source of this sequence is a female donor with early-stage non-small cell lung cancer. This CDR3 is CASTPDGQESNEQYF. The CDR3, as DNA: TGTGCCAGCACCCCCGATGGACAGGAGTCGAACGAGCAGTACTTC.